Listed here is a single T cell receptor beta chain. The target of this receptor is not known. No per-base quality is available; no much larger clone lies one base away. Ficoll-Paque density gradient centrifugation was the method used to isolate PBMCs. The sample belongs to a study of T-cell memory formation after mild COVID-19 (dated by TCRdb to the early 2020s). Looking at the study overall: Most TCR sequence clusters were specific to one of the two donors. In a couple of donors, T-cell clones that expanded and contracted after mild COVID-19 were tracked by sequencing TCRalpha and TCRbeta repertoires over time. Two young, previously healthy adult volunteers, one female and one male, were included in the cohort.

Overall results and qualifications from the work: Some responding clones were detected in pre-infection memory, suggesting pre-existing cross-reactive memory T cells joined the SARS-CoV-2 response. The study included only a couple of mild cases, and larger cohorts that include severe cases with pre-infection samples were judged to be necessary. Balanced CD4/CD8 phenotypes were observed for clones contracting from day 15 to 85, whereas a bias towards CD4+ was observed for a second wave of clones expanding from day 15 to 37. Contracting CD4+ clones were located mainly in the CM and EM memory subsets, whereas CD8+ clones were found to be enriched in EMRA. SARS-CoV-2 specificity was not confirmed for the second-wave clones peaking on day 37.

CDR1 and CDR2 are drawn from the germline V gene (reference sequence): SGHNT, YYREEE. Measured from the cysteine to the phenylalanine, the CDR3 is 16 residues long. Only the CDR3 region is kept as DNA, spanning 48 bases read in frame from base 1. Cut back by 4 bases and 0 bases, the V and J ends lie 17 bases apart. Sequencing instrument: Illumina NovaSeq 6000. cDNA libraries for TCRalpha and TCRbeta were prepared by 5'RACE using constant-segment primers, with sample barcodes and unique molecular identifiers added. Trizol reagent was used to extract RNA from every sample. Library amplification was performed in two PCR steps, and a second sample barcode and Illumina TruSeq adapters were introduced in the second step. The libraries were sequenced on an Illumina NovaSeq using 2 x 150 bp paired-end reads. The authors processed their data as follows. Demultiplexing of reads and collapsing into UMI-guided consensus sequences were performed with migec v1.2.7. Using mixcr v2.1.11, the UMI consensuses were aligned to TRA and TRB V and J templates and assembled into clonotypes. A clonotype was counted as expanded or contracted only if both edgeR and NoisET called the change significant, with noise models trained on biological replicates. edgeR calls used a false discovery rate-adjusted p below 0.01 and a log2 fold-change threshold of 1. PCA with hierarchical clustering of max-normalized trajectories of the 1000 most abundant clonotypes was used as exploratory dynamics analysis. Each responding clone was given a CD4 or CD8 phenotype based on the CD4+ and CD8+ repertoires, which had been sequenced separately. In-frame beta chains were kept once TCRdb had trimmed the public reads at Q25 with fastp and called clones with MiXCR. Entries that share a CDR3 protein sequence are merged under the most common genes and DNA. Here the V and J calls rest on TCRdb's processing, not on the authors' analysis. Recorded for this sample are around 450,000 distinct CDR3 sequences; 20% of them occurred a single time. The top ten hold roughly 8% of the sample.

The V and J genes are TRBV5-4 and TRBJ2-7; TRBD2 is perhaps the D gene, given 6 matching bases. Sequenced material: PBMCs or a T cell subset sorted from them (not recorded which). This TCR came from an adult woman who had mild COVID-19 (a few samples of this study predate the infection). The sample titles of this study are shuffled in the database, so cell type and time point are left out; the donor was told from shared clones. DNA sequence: TGTGCCAGCAGCCCCCTGGGGGGAGTGAGCTCCTACGAGCAGTACTTC. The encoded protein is CASSPLGGVSSYEQYF.